These 28 T cell receptor beta chains originate from one sample sequenced in a study of PD-L1 blockade in urothelial cancer. Sequencing used immunoSEQ multiplex PCR; TCRdb keeps in-frame clones, though not all of them. Among about 40,000 clones listed, about 80% were seen once. Time point reported: peripheral blood 6 weeks after treatment start. This specimen consisted of PBMCs, obtained around atezolizumab (anti-PD-L1) treatment. These receptors were collected from a man aged 40-49 years with urothelial cancer.

The chain carries TRBV2 and TRBJ2-1, with 16 bases fitting TRBD2. Germline loops: CDR1 SNHLY, CDR2 FYNNEI. CDR3 size: 14 residues. V shed 6 bases and J 7 bases; nucleotides not matched to a gene: 0. The CDR3 nucleotides are TGTGCCAGCAGGGGACTAGCGGGAGGGAATGAGCAGTTCTTC. It encodes CASRGLAGGNEQFF.

This clone was found a few times. The chain employs TRBV30 and TRBJ1-1, with 9 bases that match TRBD1. V lost 5 bases to trimming and J lost 1 base; unmatched junction nucleotides: 2. The V gene's germline CDR1 is GTSNPN and CDR2 SVGIG (reference sequence). The CDR3 loop spans 13 amino acids. Written as DNA, the CDR3 is TGTGCCTGGGACAGGGGGGCGAACACTGAAGCTTTCTTT. It specifies CAWDRGANTEAFF. The full variable domain, rest sourced from reference TRBV30 and TRBJ1-1, is SQTIHQWPATLVQPVGSPLSLECTVEGTSNPNLYWYRQAAGRGLQLLFYSVGIGQISSEVPQNLSASRPQDRQFILSSKKLLLSDSGFYLCAWDRGANTEAFFGQGTRLTVV.

The V gene is TRBV18, the J gene TRBJ2-2; D remains unclear. Trimming cost V 6 bases and J 3 bases, with 5 bases left between them. CDR1 is KGHSH, CDR2 LQKENI, per germline. The CDR3 totals 12 residues. CDR3 protein: CASSLDTGELFF. CDR3 nucleotide sequence: TGTGCCAGCTCCCTAGACACCGGGGAGCTGTTTTTT.

This clone was recorded only once. The V and J genes are TRBV4-3 and TRBJ2-1; D call uncertain. Germline-derived CDR1 and CDR2 are LGHNA and YSLEER. This CDR3 is 18 amino acids long. V was trimmed by 1 base and J by 8 bases, leaving 24 bases between them. The CDR3 DNA reads as TGCGCCAGCAGCCAAGCCGCCGGTGCCGGTTCGTCCCTCGATGAGCAGTTCTTC. Translation gives CASSQAAGAGSSLDEQFF.

The chain carries TRBV4-1 and TRBJ1-5; TRBD1 agrees at 7 bases. The V segment lost 1 base and the J segment 2 bases; nucleotides outside the gene matches: 8. This CDR3 spans 17 amino acids. Germline loops: CDR1 MGHRA, CDR2 YSYEKL. CDR3 sequence: CASSQAEQGTGNQPQHF. DNA for the CDR3: TGCGCCAGCAGCCAAGCGGAACAGGGGACCGGCAATCAGCCCCAGCATTTT.

The chain is built from TRBV28 and TRBJ1-2; 9 bases match TRBD1. CDR3 size: 16 residues. Germline V gene lookup returns CDR1 MDHEN and CDR2 SYDVKM. V was pared by 6 bases and J by 8 bases, with 16 bases of the junction left unmatched. CDR3 DNA: TGTGCCAGCAGCACTATATCCCGGGACAGGGAAGGGGGCTACACCTTC. Protein sequence: CASSTISRDREGGYTF.

The V call is TRBV29-1, the J call TRBJ1-1, with 7 bases lining up with TRBD1. The length of the CDR3 is 13 residues. Trimming removed 6 bases from V and 1 base from J; junction bases left unmatched: 5. Per the germline V gene, CDR1 is SQVTM and CDR2 is ANQGSEA. As DNA, the CDR3 is TGCAGCGTCGGGACAGCCTCGAACACTGAAGCTTTCTTT. This translates into CSVGTASNTEAFF.

The chain combines TRBV6-1 with TRBJ1-1, with D tentatively TRBD1 (6 bases). Germline V gene sequence: CDR1 MNHNS, CDR2 SASEGT. Trimming shortened V by 3 bases and J by 1 base, and 9 bases separated the two germline ends. The CDR3 is made up of 14 amino acids. The DNA of the CDR3 is TGTGCCAGCAGTGATACACAGGGGAACACTGAAGCTTTCTTT. It is translated as CASSDTQGNTEAFF.

The rearrangement joins TRBV5-4 to TRBJ1-2; D is unresolved. The CDR3 extends over 12 amino acids. Germline V gene lookup returns CDR1 SGHNT and CDR2 YYREEE (reference sequence). The germline V and J ends were trimmed by 3 bases and 4 bases, with 7 bases remaining between them. Here the CDR3 reads CASSSLAYGYTF. CDR3 nucleotides: TGTGCCAGCAGCTCTTTAGCCTATGGCTACACCTTC.

The rearrangement links TRBV19 to TRBJ2-2, with 7 bases matching TRBD1. Trimming cost V 5 bases and J 6 bases; bases outside gene matches: 12. Germline-derived CDR1 and CDR2 are LNHDA and SQIVND (reference sequence). The CDR3 extends over 16 amino acids. CDR3 DNA: TGTGCCAGTAGTTTCACAACGACAGGGAAATCCGGGGAGCTGTTTTTT. The encoded protein is CASSFTTTGKSGELFF.

The chain links TRBV9 to TRBJ1-4; TRBD1 might be the D (5 bases). V was pared by 4 bases and J by 6 bases, with 16 bases between. Per the germline V gene, CDR1 is SGDLS and CDR2 is YYNGEE. This CDR3 is built from 15 residues. The CDR3 DNA is TGTGCCAGCAGCCCCCGCGGGGGGGGTGATGAAAAACTGTTTTTT. This codes for CASSPRGGGDEKLFF.

The chain combines TRBV30 with TRBJ2-7, with unresolved D. Trimming took off 4 bases at V and 2 bases at J, with 12 bases between the two ends. Germline V gene data show CDR1 as GTSNPN and CDR2 as SVGIG (reference sequence). The CDR3 runs 13 residues. CDR3 residues: CAWTPRDPYEQYF. CDR3 coding DNA: TGTGCCTGGACCCCACGAGATCCCTACGAGCAGTACTTC.

The chain recombines TRBV27 with TRBJ2-2; tentatively, D is TRBD2 (6 bases). Looked up from germline, CDR1 is MNHEY and CDR2 is SMNVEV (reference sequence). This CDR3 comprises 15 residues. The germline V and J ends were trimmed by 3 bases and 4 bases, with 12 bases remaining between them. The DNA for the CDR3 is TGTGCCAGCAGTTTGTCTAGCGTGGGCACCGGGGAGCTGTTTTTT. This codes for CASSLSSVGTGELFF.

The chain has TRBV5-5 and TRBJ1-5; tentative D call: TRBD1 (5 bases). The CDR3 sequence is 16 residues long. Germline-derived CDR1 and CDR2 are SGHKS and YYEKEE (reference sequence). Trimming stripped 4 bases from V and 6 bases from J, with 20 bases between. DNA of the CDR3: TGTGCCAGCAGCCCCTTGGGGGGGGTTACCGGTCAGCCCCAGCATTTT. Residues: CASSPLGGVTGQPQHF. The full variable domain, its missing parts supplied by reference TRBV5-5 and TRBJ1-5, is DAGVTQSPTHLIKTRGQQVTLRCSPISGHKSVSWYQQVLGQGPQFIFQYYEKEERGRGNFPDRFSARQFPNYSSELNVNALLLGDSALYLCASSPLGGVTGQPQHFGDGTRLSIL.

The chain is built from TRBV4-1 and TRBJ1-2, with D maybe TRBD1 (5 bases). The V end was cut by 4 bases, the J end by 6 bases, with 18 bases between. Germline values: CDR1 MGHRA, CDR2 YSYEKL. The CDR3 contains 15 residues. The CDR3 DNA follows: TGCGCCAGCAGCCCGCTCCGCGCAGGGAGGAATGGCTACACCTTC. Its protein product is CASSPLRAGRNGYTF.

This clone was seen a handful of times. The CDR3 here is CAGRTSPSYNEQFF. CDR3 coding DNA: TGTGCCGGTAGGACTAGTCCTTCCTACAATGAGCAGTTCTTC. The chain joins TRBV6-1 to TRBJ2-1, with 7 bases identical to TRBD2. V lost 11 bases and J lost 1; bases outside the gene matches: 8. The CDR3 sequence is 14 residues long. CDR1 is MNHNS, CDR2 SASEGT, per germline.

This sequence joins TRBV28 and TRBJ2-7; possibly TRBD2 for D (5 bases). V lost 6 bases and J 0 bases, leaving 12 bases between the germline ends. The CDR3 extends over 14 amino acids. From germline, CDR1 is MDHEN and CDR2 SYDVKM. In nucleotides, the CDR3 is TGTGCCAGCAGGAAACTAGACTCCTCCTACGAGCAGTACTTC. Translation gives CASRKLDSSYEQYF.

This chain uses TRBV4-3 with TRBJ2-3; TRBD2 agrees at 8 bases. CDR1 is LGHNA, CDR2 YSLEER, per germline. CDR3 length: 16 residues. The V and J ends lost 4 bases and 4 bases, in that order; junction bases with no gene match: 10. In DNA, the CDR3 is TGCGCCAGCAGCCTGGGATCTAGCGGGCAATCAGATACGCAGTATTTT. Its translation: CASSLGSSGQSDTQYF.

The count of this clone is one. The DNA of the CDR3 is TGCAGCGTCATGACAGGGGGCGCTCACGGAGGCTACACCTTC. It is translated as CSVMTGGAHGGYTF. V and J are TRBV29-1 and TRBJ1-2; 10 bases fit TRBD1. This CDR3 is 14 amino acids long. Germline CDR1 reads SQVTM; CDR2 reads ANQGSEA. V gave up 6 bases and J gave up 8 bases; unmatched junction bases: 12.

The chain uses TRBV23-1 and TRBJ2-7, with 7 bases lining up with TRBD1. TRBV23-1 is noted as an ORF with a role that remains uncertain. This CDR3 spans 12 amino acids. V lost 11 bases, J lost 5 bases, and 9 bases stayed unmatched. CDR3 region: CAGSRGTHEQYF. The DNA for the CDR3 is TGCGCCGGCTCCAGGGGGACGCACGAGCAGTACTTC.

The chain carries TRBV19 and TRBJ2-1, with 8 nucleotides matching TRBD2. V shed 9 bases and J 0 bases; nucleotides not matched to a gene: 7. CDR1 is LNHDA and CDR2 is SQIVND in the germline V gene (reference sequence). This CDR3 has 15 residues. CDR3 loop: CASSKSGSSYNEQFF. The CDR3 nucleotides read TGTGCCAGCTCGAAGAGCGGGAGCTCCTACAATGAGCAGTTCTTC. Full variable domain (missing parts from reference TRBV19 and TRBJ2-1): DGGITQSPKYLFRKEGQNVTLSCEQNLNHDAMYWYRQDPGQGLRLIYYSQIVNDFQKGDIAEGYSVSREKKESFPLTVTSAQKNPTAFYLCASSKSGSSYNEQFFGPGTRLTVL.

V is TRBV6-5 and J is TRBJ2-2; no reliable D call. Per the germline V gene, CDR1 is MNHEY and CDR2 is SVGAGI. The V end lost 0 bases, the J end lost 5 bases, and 7 bases lay between the germline ends. CDR3 size: 14 residues. The CDR3 DNA is TGTGCCAGCAGTTACTCGAGAATGACCGGGGAGCTGTTTTTT. Residues: CASSYSRMTGELFF.

The V call is TRBV28, the J call TRBJ1-2; unclear D gene. This CDR3 has 12 residues. Germline CDR1 is MDHEN and CDR2 is SYDVKM. Trimming pared 4 bases from V and 4 bases from J, leaving 7 bases between. The CDR3 coding sequence is TGTGCCAGCAGTTGGGCCCCCTATGGCTACACCTTC. As protein: CASSWAPYGYTF.

The chain carries TRBV5-4 and TRBJ1-4; D not certain. With 6 bases removed from V and 8 bases from J, the gap between germline ends came to 17 bases. The CDR3 runs to 14 residues. Germline lookup yields CDR1 SGHNT and CDR2 YYREEE (reference sequence). This chain's CDR3 is CASTSRDLGEKLFF. CDR3 sequence (DNA): TGTGCCAGCACGTCCCGGGATCTAGGCGAAAAACTGTTTTTT.

A single count supports this clone. The genes are TRBV7-3 and TRBJ1-1, with D possibly being TRBD1 (5 bases). There are 14 residues in the CDR3. The V end was cut by 1 base, the J end by 0 bases, with 6 bases between. CDR1 and CDR2 (germline): SGHTA, FQGTGA. Here the CDR3 reads CASSLIQVNTEAFF. The DNA of the CDR3 is TGTGCCAGCAGCTTAATACAGGTGAACACTGAAGCTTTCTTT.

The rearrangement uses TRBV4-1 and TRBJ2-5; tentative D call: TRBD1 (6 bases). The CDR3 sequence is 15 residues long. The V end was cut by 5 bases, the J end by 1 base, with 14 bases between. Germline CDR1 MGHRA, CDR2 YSYEKL. The CDR3, as DNA: TGCGCCAGCAGCAGTCCGCGGACAGCCCAAGAGACCCAGTACTTC. This sequence encodes CASSSPRTAQETQYF.

This chain's CDR3 is CASVEGPGYNEQFF. CDR3 in DNA: TGTGCCAGCGTGGAGGGGCCGGGGTACAATGAGCAGTTCTTC. This chain uses TRBV28 with TRBJ2-1, with D perhaps TRBD2 (6 bases). The V gene lost 8 bases and the J gene lost 4 bases, with 15 bases spanning the gap. In germline, CDR1 is MDHEN, CDR2 SYDVKM. This CDR3 region has 14 residues.

This chain joins TRBV7-2 and TRBJ2-2; TRBD1 matches at 8 bases. Trimming cost V 4 bases and J 0 bases; bases outside gene matches: 4. There are 16 residues in the CDR3. Germline assignment: CDR1 SGHTA and CDR2 FQGNSA. The CDR3 sequence: CASSSQGAANTGELFF. The CDR3 DNA sequence: TGTGCCAGCAGCTCCCAGGGGGCCGCGAACACCGGGGAGCTGTTTTTT.